Following are 12 T cell receptor beta chains from one sample sequenced in a study of cytomegalovirus exposure and HLA in healthy donors. PCR involved 60 Vbeta and 13 Jbeta primers. Assay: immunoSEQ multiplex PCR; the TCRdb copy retains only in-frame clones and omits some. The data contain 55,000 or so clones, about 80% of them singletons. Sequencing used PBMCs. These receptors all come from a man over 45 in good health and CMV-seronegative.

Note on this clone: Other DNA sequences in this sample translate to the same CDR3. The V gene is TRBV15, the J gene TRBJ2-3, with D possibly being TRBD1 (5 bases). CDR1 and CDR2 (germline): LNHNV, YYDKDF (reference sequence). The V end lost 1 base, the J end lost 6 bases, and 17 bases lay between the germline ends. CDR3 length equals 16 residues. The CDR3 protein is CATSRVVGQGSDTQYF. The CDR3 DNA follows: TGTGCCACCAGCAGAGTAGTAGGGCAGGGAAGCGATACGCAGTATTTT.

V is TRBV7-3 and J is TRBJ2-7; 8 positions agree with TRBD1. Germline CDR1 reads SGHTA; CDR2 reads FQGTGA. The trim removed 8 bases at V and 9 bases at J, leaving 18 bases unmatched. CDR3 length: 15 amino acids. CDR3 bases: TGTGCCAGCCCTAGACAGGGGCGAAACTCCTTTGTGCAGTACTTC. Its translation: CASPRQGRNSFVQYF.

There are a few counts of this clone. This chain joins TRBV2 and TRBJ1-1; 7 nucleotides agree with TRBD1. Unmatched junction bases numbered 10, after V lost 5 bases and J lost 4 bases. The CDR3 covers 15 residues. Germline V gives CDR1 SNHLY, CDR2 FYNNEI. As DNA, the CDR3 is TGTGCCAGCAGTCTCTTGAGGGGGCAAGGCACTGAAGCTTTCTTT. Encoded protein: CASSLLRGQGTEAFF.

The chain combines TRBV19 with TRBJ1-1, with D maybe TRBD1 (6 bases). CDR1 LNHDA and CDR2 SQIVND come from the germline V gene (reference sequence). V was cut by 6 bases and J by 3 bases, with 20 bases left in between. The CDR3 is 16 residues long. The CDR3 protein is CASRTHIRQAHTEAFF. The CDR3 region has the DNA TGTGCCAGTAGAACCCACATTAGACAGGCACACACTGAAGCTTTCTTT.

This chain links TRBV7-2 with TRBJ2-7; the match to TRBD1 covers 11 bases. This CDR3 is 16 amino acids long. The trim removed 6 bases at V and 1 base at J, leaving 8 bases unmatched. Germline loops: CDR1 SGHTA, CDR2 FQGNSA. The CDR3: CASSQSGTGGSYEQYF. In DNA, the CDR3 is TGTGCCAGCAGTCAATCTGGGACAGGGGGTTCCTACGAGCAGTACTTC.

The chain has TRBV5-1 and TRBJ2-1, with a weak D call TRBD2 (6 bases). V was trimmed by 4 bases and J by 3 bases, leaving 8 bases between them. The length of the CDR3 is 13 residues. The germline V gene encodes CDR1 SGHRS and CDR2 YFSETQ. The CDR3, as DNA: TGCGCCAGCAGCCCCGGGGGCTACAATGAGCAGTTCTTC. Its protein product is CASSPGGYNEQFF.

The J gene is TRBJ2-3, the V gene TRBV4-1, with D perhaps matching TRBD1 (6 bases). V was shortened by 0 bases and J by 2 bases, with 15 bases between the two germline ends. Germline V lookup: CDR1 MGHRA, CDR2 YSYEKL. The CDR3 covers 17 residues. DNA for the CDR3: TGCGCCAGCAGCCAAGACCCAGGACAGACGTTCACAGATACGCAGTATTTT. Translation gives CASSQDPGQTFTDTQYF.

The CDR3 bases are TGCGCCAGCAGCTTGGTTCCGGTCAATGAGCAGTTCTTC. As protein: CASSLVPVNEQFF. V and J are TRBV5-1 and TRBJ2-1; D ambiguous. The germline gives CDR1 SGHRS, CDR2 YFSETQ. V was pared by 0 bases and J by 6 bases, with 7 bases between. CDR3 size: 13 residues. Full variable domain (missing parts from reference TRBV5-1 and TRBJ2-1): KAGVTQTPRYLIKTRGQQVTLSCSPISGHRSVSWYQQTPGQGLQFLFEYFSETQRNKGNFPGRFSGRQFSNSRSEMNVSTLELGDSALYLCASSLVPVNEQFFGPGTRLTVL.

The CDR3 sequence is CASSREPMPSAIHTDTQYF. CDR3 in DNA: TGTGCCAGCAGCCGAGAACCGATGCCTAGCGCCATTCACACAGATACGCAGTATTTT. This chain links TRBV5-4 with TRBJ2-3; possibly TRBD2 for D (6 bases). Trimming stripped 4 bases from V and 2 bases from J, with 26 bases between. CDR3 length: 19 residues. Per germline, CDR1 SGHNT and CDR2 YYREEE (reference sequence). Full variable domain (remainder filled in from reference TRBV5-4 and TRBJ2-3): ETGVTQSPTHLIKTRGQQVTLRCSSQSGHNTVSWYQQALGQGPQFIFQYYREEENGRGNFPPRFSGLQFPNYSSELNVNALELDDSALYLCASSREPMPSAIHTDTQYFGPGTRLTVL.

This rearrangement joins TRBV6-5 to TRBJ2-3; 8 bases match TRBD2. The ends lost 6 bases at V and 5 bases at J; junction bases unmatched: 10. CDR1 and CDR2 (germline): MNHEY, SVGAGI. This CDR3 region has 15 residues. CDR3 sequence reads: CASSDYSGVRDTQYF. Written as DNA, the CDR3 is TGTGCCAGCAGCGATTATAGCGGGGTCCGAGATACGCAGTATTTT.

This clone was picked up a small number of times. The rearrangement joins TRBV6-1 to TRBJ1-5, with a possible D match to TRBD1 (5 bases). The V end lost 2 bases, the J end lost 3 bases, and 11 bases lay between the germline ends. The germline gives CDR1 MNHNS, CDR2 SASEGT. This CDR3 has 15 residues. The CDR3 bases are TGTGCCAGCAGTGAAACAGGAACGGACAATCAGCCCCAGCATTTT. This codes for CASSETGTDNQPQHF.

The chain links TRBV7-9 to TRBJ2-3, with 10 bases lining up with TRBD2. There are 15 residues in the CDR3. After removal of 5 bases from V and 4 bases from J, the junction contained 6 bases not matched to a gene. Germline V gives CDR1 SEHNR, CDR2 FQNEAQ (reference sequence). CDR3 residues: CASSRLAGVPDTQYF. The CDR3 DNA reads as TGTGCCAGCAGCCGTCTAGCGGGGGTCCCAGATACGCAGTATTTT.